Shown below are 2 T cell receptor beta chains from a single sample sequenced in a study of human CD8 memory T cell subsets. Libraries for TCR beta were constructed using UMI-labeled 5' RACE. TCRdb derives one entry per CDR3 protein from the 5' RACE reads, leaving out DNA. In total, the table holds approximately 12,000 distinct CDR3 sequences. Sequencing used CD8+ T cells from PBMCs. The receptors were sampled from a human donor in good health.

V and J are TRBV6-5 and TRBJ1-1; the TCRdb D gene call, TRBD1, has no DNA to confirm it. Germline V gives CDR1 MNHEY, CDR2 SVGAGI. The CDR3 sequence is 13 residues long. CDR3 sequence: CASSPTGPTEAFF.

The V gene is TRBV27, the J gene TRBJ2-5; the TCRdb D gene call, TRBD1, has no DNA to confirm it. There are 14 residues in the CDR3. The germline CDR1 and CDR2 sequences are MNHEY and SMNVEV (reference sequence). CDR3 region: CASSGTPGGETQYF.